These 3 T cell receptor beta chains originate from one sample sequenced in a study of human T cells and chemical hapten exposure (dated by TCRdb to the early 2020s). Total RNA was extracted from unfractionated whole blood that had been collected in Tempus Blood RNA tubes. The library relied on 5' RACE. Sequencing instrument: Illumina MiSeq. TCRdb reanalyzed the raw reads on its own, using fastp at Q25 for trimming and MiXCR for clone calling, and kept in-frame beta chains. Each entry is one CDR3 protein sequence, shown with its most common DNA and genes. For this sample there are 75,000 or so distinct CDR3 sequences; 15% to 20% appear just once. The ten largest clones represent about 6.8% of the sample. The receptors derive from a female donor in good health.

The chain has TRBV3-1 and TRBJ2-4; TRBD1 or TRBD2 may be the D gene (5 bases each). Germline V gene sequence: CDR1 LGHDT, CDR2 YNNKEL (reference sequence). Deletions cut 4 bases from V and 6 bases from J, with 19 bases between. This CDR3 contains 16 residues. For the CDR3, the DNA is TGTGCCAGCAGCCGGCCGGGGCCCCTGTTTGGAAACATTCAGTACTTC. As protein: CASSRPGPLFGNIQYF.

J is TRBJ2-3 and V is TRBV19, with D perhaps matching TRBD2 (6 bases). The germline gives CDR1 LNHDA, CDR2 SQIVND (reference sequence). The CDR3 contains 18 residues. Trimming stripped 0 bases from V and 4 bases from J, with 20 bases between. In nucleotides, the CDR3 is TGTGCCAGTAGTATAGAGGTTTGGGCGGGGTCTACGCCAGATACGCAGTATTTT. It codes for CASSIEVWAGSTPDTQYF.

The chain combines TRBV27 with TRBJ1-2; 7 nucleotides agree with TRBD1. CDR3 length: 22 residues. Germline V CDR1 and CDR2: MNHEY, SMNVEV (reference sequence). V was pared by 0 bases and J by 0 bases, with 22 bases of the junction left unmatched. CDR3 nucleotides: TGTGCCAGCAGTTTATCGATACAGGGGCCAGGAGTCAGTGAGGTAGCTAACTATGGCTACACCTTC. This encodes CASSLSIQGPGVSEVANYGYTF.